What follows are 24 T cell receptor beta chains derived from one specimen sequenced in a study of multiple sclerosis patients with progressive multifocal leukoencephalopathy. Described time point: before natalizumab initiation. Profiled with immunoSEQ multiplex PCR; TCRdb holds only in-frame clones, not every one. The sample records roughly 34,000 clones, 89% being singletons. Sequencing was done on a sample of PBMCs. These receptors were collected from a human donor with multiple sclerosis.

The chain is built from TRBV5-1 and TRBJ2-1; TRBD2 matches 16 bases. The CDR3 consists of 15 residues. The V gene's germline CDR1 is SGHRS and CDR2 YFSETQ. J was trimmed by 7 bases and V by 4 bases; bases with no gene match: 2. CDR3 loop: CASSGTSGRANEQFF. CDR3 sequence (DNA): TGCGCCAGCAGCGGGACTAGCGGGAGGGCGAATGAGCAGTTCTTC.

The chain is built from TRBV5-4 and TRBJ2-1; maybe TRBD2 (5 bases). V lost 2 bases, J lost 5 bases, and 14 bases lay in between. Looked up from germline, CDR1 is SGHNT and CDR2 is YYREEE (reference sequence). The CDR3 has 15 amino acids. The DNA for the CDR3 is TGTGCCAGCAGCTTAATGAGGGTACTGGACAATGAGCAGTTCTTC. This sequence encodes CASSLMRVLDNEQFF.

This chain joins TRBV4-1 and TRBJ2-1; a weak D match, TRBD1 (5 bases). Germline CDR1 and CDR2: MGHRA and YSYEKL. CDR3 size: 15 residues. Trimming took 3 bases from V and 0 from J, leaving 9 bases between them. CDR3 in amino acids: CASSQGRSSYNEQFF. Here the CDR3 DNA reads TGCGCCAGCAGCCAGGGGCGGAGCTCCTACAATGAGCAGTTCTTC.

V is TRBV15 and J is TRBJ2-3; D perhaps matches TRBD2 (6 bases). This CDR3 is 14 amino acids long. Germline lookup yields CDR1 LNHNV and CDR2 YYDKDF (reference sequence). Trimming pared 4 bases from V and 5 bases from J, leaving 13 bases between. CDR3 coding DNA: TGTGCCACCAGCATGGTTCGGGAGAAAGATACGCAGTATTTT. Protein sequence: CATSMVREKDTQYF.

The sample holds one count of this clone. Written as DNA, the CDR3 is TGTGCCAGCAGCTTAGACGGGACAGACTATGGCTACACCTTC. It is translated as CASSLDGTDYGYTF. The chain uses TRBV7-6 and TRBJ1-2, with 7 bases matching TRBD1. J was trimmed by 3 bases and V by 1 base; bases with no gene match: 2. Germline CDR1 SGHVS, CDR2 FNYEAQ. The CDR3 is 14 amino acids.

This chain uses TRBV28 with TRBJ1-5; D is ambiguous. This CDR3 has 16 residues. Germline CDR1 and CDR2: MDHEN and SYDVKM. V lost 7 bases, J lost 5 bases, and 21 bases lay in between. The CDR3 spells CASTQFRGAYYQPQHF. CDR3 nucleotides: TGTGCCAGCACGCAATTCCGCGGAGCGTACTATCAGCCCCAGCATTTT.

This rearrangement joins TRBV4-3 to TRBJ1-4; D is undetermined. Trimming cost V 4 bases and J 5 bases, with 8 bases left between them. CDR1 LGHNA and CDR2 YSLEER come from the germline V gene. The CDR3 spans 13 residues. The CDR3 bases are TGCGCCAGCAGCCGGAACTTGAATGAAAAACTGTTTTTT. The encoded protein is CASSRNLNEKLFF.

This clone was found once. This chain connects TRBV28 to TRBJ1-5, with D maybe TRBD1 (6 bases). CDR3 length: 14 amino acids. Trimming cost V 6 bases and J 4 bases, with 13 bases left between them. Germline assignment: CDR1 MDHEN and CDR2 SYDVKM. CDR3 sequence (DNA): TGTGCCAGCAGGACACAGGGTTGGAATCAGCCCCAGCATTTT. It is translated as CASRTQGWNQPQHF.

The gene calls are TRBV19 and TRBJ1-3; 11 bases align to TRBD1. The CDR3 loop spans 16 amino acids. The germline CDR1 and CDR2 sequences are LNHDA and SQIVND (reference sequence). The junction had 3 bases not matched to a gene; V was cut back by 5 bases and J by 0 bases. The CDR3 sequence: CASSRDRGSSGNTIYF. CDR3 DNA sequence: TGTGCCAGTAGTCGGGACAGGGGGAGCTCTGGAAACACCATATATTTT.

This clone was detected only a few times. This chain links TRBV14 with TRBJ2-7, with D possibly called TRBD1 or TRBD2 (6 bases each). This CDR3 is built from 13 residues. Between the trimmed V and J ends, which lost 3 bases and 7 bases, there was a span of 13 bases. Germline CDR1 and CDR2: SGHDN and FVKESK. As DNA, the CDR3 is TGTGCCAGCAGCCAGGGGGCGGCGGGGGAGCAGTACTTC. Translated: CASSQGAAGEQYF.

The chain is built from TRBV18 and TRBJ2-6; D may match TRBD1 or TRBD2 (6 bases each). Germline assignment: CDR1 KGHSH and CDR2 LQKENI. V was trimmed by 6 bases and J by 0 bases, leaving 9 bases between them. The CDR3 loop spans 15 amino acids. CDR3 loop: CASSTGASGANVLTF. DNA for the CDR3: TGTGCCAGCTCGACGGGGGCCTCTGGGGCCAACGTCCTGACTTTC.

The J gene is TRBJ2-2, the V gene TRBV2; D is uncertain. Looked up from germline, CDR1 is SNHLY and CDR2 is FYNNEI. This CDR3 comprises 12 residues. Deletions cut 8 bases from V and 4 bases from J, with 8 bases between. This CDR3 reads CASRDPTGELFF. CDR3 DNA sequence: TGTGCCAGCCGAGACCCCACCGGGGAGCTGTTTTTT.

CDR3 nucleotide sequence: TGTGCCAGCAGCATAGGAGGGGGAAACACCATATATTTT. Amino acids: CASSIGGGNTIYF. The chain links TRBV9 to TRBJ1-3; D uncertain. This CDR3 has 13 residues. The V and J ends lost 4 bases and 4 bases respectively, with 9 bases between them. Germline lookup yields CDR1 SGDLS and CDR2 YYNGEE.

The rearrangement joins TRBV27 to TRBJ2-3, with a possible D match to TRBD1 (6 bases). Germline values: CDR1 MNHEY, CDR2 SMNVEV (reference sequence). Between the trimmed V and J ends, which lost 3 bases and 2 bases, there was a span of 9 bases. The CDR3 totals 14 residues. The CDR3 nucleotides read TGTGCCAGCAGTTTTGGGGGCTACACAGATACGCAGTATTTT. This translates into CASSFGGYTDTQYF.

The CDR3 loop is CASSLSTGYTF. As DNA, the CDR3 is TGCGCCAGCAGCTTGTCTACTGGCTACACCTTC. This chain uses TRBV5-1 with TRBJ1-2; D is unclear. Deletions cut 1 base from V and 7 bases from J, with 5 bases between. The CDR3 covers 11 residues. CDR1 is SGHRS, CDR2 YFSETQ, per germline.

This sequence joins TRBV19 and TRBJ2-5; 11 nucleotides align to TRBD2. The J call may not be correct, given that the DNA end is closer to TRBJ2-7. The CDR3 is 15 residues long. Germline V gene sequence: CDR1 LNHDA, CDR2 SQIVND (reference sequence). The CDR3 sequence: CASSRTSGFVYEQYF. Here the CDR3 DNA reads TGTGCCAGTAGTCGGACTAGCGGGTTTGTCTACGAGCAGTACTTC.

The chain is built from TRBV2 and TRBJ1-4; maybe TRBD1 (6 bases). Trimming stripped 6 bases from V and 2 bases from J, with 10 bases between. The CDR3 is made up of 14 amino acids. Looked up from germline, CDR1 is SNHLY and CDR2 is FYNNEI. The CDR3 bases are TGTGCCAGCAGGAGGGGGAGCACTAATGAAAAACTGTTTTTT. Protein product: CASRRGSTNEKLFF. Based on the CDR3 plus reference TRBV2 and TRBJ1-4, the full variable domain is EPEVTQTPSHQVTQMGQEVILRCVPISNHLYFYWYRQILGQKVEFLVSFYNNEISEKSEIFDDQFSVERPDGSNFTLKIRSTKLEDSAMYFCASRRGSTNEKLFFGSGTQLSVL.

The chain couples TRBV9 to TRBJ2-7; TRBD1 matches 10 bases. The germline CDR1 and CDR2 sequences are SGDLS and YYNGEE. After removal of 0 bases from V and 5 bases from J, the junction contained 11 bases not matched to a gene. CDR3 length equals 17 residues. The CDR3 DNA sequence: TGTGCCAGCAGCGTAGGGGAGTTGAGACAGGGGGCCCACGAGCAGTACTTC. This sequence encodes CASSVGELRQGAHEQYF.

This chain's CDR3 is CAWRGTGPQETQYF. The CDR3 DNA reads TGTGCCTGGAGGGGGACAGGGCCGCAAGAGACCCAGTACTTC. The chain carries TRBV30 and TRBJ2-5; TRBD1 agrees at 9 bases. There are 14 residues in the CDR3. Losses at the gene ends were 3 bases for V and 2 bases for J; bases not matched to a gene: 4. Germline lookup yields CDR1 GTSNPN and CDR2 SVGIG (reference sequence).

The chain uses TRBV5-4 and TRBJ2-1; no clear D gene. V lost 4 bases and J lost 10, with 15 bases in between. Germline values: CDR1 SGHNT, CDR2 YYREEE (reference sequence). The CDR3 spans 13 residues. The CDR3 coding sequence is TGTGCCAGCAGCCAGGACGAGTGGGGAGAGCAGTTCTTC. It yields the protein CASSQDEWGEQFF.

The rearrangement links TRBV27 to TRBJ2-1; D perhaps matches TRBD1 (6 bases). Germline-derived CDR1 and CDR2 are MNHEY and SMNVEV (reference sequence). The V and J ends lost 3 bases and 7 bases respectively, with 13 bases between them. The length of the CDR3 is 14 residues. CDR3 DNA: TGTGCCAGCAGTTTTGGGGGCCCGGGGAATGAGCAGTTCTTC. Protein: CASSFGGPGNEQFF.

V is TRBV6-5 and J is TRBJ1-4; D remains ambiguous. Trimming stripped 6 bases from V and 8 bases from J, with 19 bases between. The CDR3 extends over 15 amino acids. Germline CDR1 is MNHEY and CDR2 is SVGAGI. The CDR3: CASRSSGPPMEKLFF. The DNA of the CDR3 is TGTGCCAGCAGATCGTCAGGCCCTCCTATGGAAAAACTGTTTTTT.

The genes are TRBV5-6 and TRBJ2-7; D possibly matches TRBD1 or TRBD2 (5 bases each). This CDR3 spans 14 amino acids. Germline V CDR1 and CDR2: SGHDT, YYEEEE. Trimming cost V 3 bases and J 4 bases, with 14 bases left between them. The DNA of the CDR3 is TGTGCCAGCAGCTGGGGACCGCCTGAGTACGAGCAGTACTTC. Protein sequence: CASSWGPPEYEQYF.

V and J are TRBV7-5 and TRBJ1-5. TRBV7-5 is a recognized pseudogene. The CDR3 length is 22 residues. This CDR3 is CARSSPTGRDGETWYSNQPQHF. As DNA, the CDR3 is TGTGCCAGAAGCTCACCAACGGGACGGGACGGCGAAACGTGGTATAGCAATCAGCCCCAGCATTTT.